Shown below are 5 T cell receptor beta chains from a single sample sequenced in a study of T cells in Graves' hyperthyroidism and ophthalmopathy (dated by TCRdb to about 2019). Libraries were prepared through multiplex PCR. Sequencing used an Illumina HiSeq 2000. The TCR beta CDR3 regions were amplified from the RNA transcripts. The first round of RT-PCR for the TCR CDR3 was performed with the HTBI primer set and the Qiagen OneStep RT-PCR kit. TCRdb reprocessed the public reads (quality trimming at Q25 with fastp, clone calling with MiXCR) and kept in-frame beta chains. Each record represents a unique CDR3 protein, reported with the most common genes and DNA among its rows. In all, the sample holds approximately 570,000 distinct CDR3 sequences, and less than 20% of those were seen once. Clones ranked in the top ten supply about half of the sample. Sequencing was carried out using blood. These receptors all come from a middle-aged man with Graves' ophthalmopathy.

This clonotype was observed at least ten times. The rearrangement uses TRBV18 and TRBJ1-1; 8 bases map to TRBD1. The length of the CDR3 is 15 residues. CDR1 and CDR2 from the germline V gene are KGHSH and LQKENI. V gave up 2 bases and J gave up 2 bases; unmatched junction bases: 4. For the CDR3, the DNA is TGTGCCAGCTCACCAACCGGGACAGGCAACACTGAAGCTTTCTTT. The encoded protein is CASSPTGTGNTEAFF.

This clonotype was seen many times. The chain uses TRBV3-1 and TRBJ2-5, with D perhaps matching TRBD2 (6 bases). V was shortened by 4 bases and J by 3 bases, with 6 bases between the two germline ends. Germline loops: CDR1 LGHDT, CDR2 YNNKEL (reference sequence). The CDR3 has 12 amino acids. CDR3 bases: TGTGCCAGCAGCCGGACTAAAGAGACCCAGTACTTC. It encodes CASSRTKETQYF.

The chain combines TRBV4-3 with TRBJ1-6; no clear D. Trimming stripped 0 bases from V and 7 bases from J, with 7 bases between. Per the germline V gene, CDR1 is LGHNA and CDR2 is YSLEER. The CDR3 extends over 14 amino acids. In nucleotides, the CDR3 is TGCGCCAGCAGCCAAGACCCAGACAATTCACCCCTCCACTTT. This codes for CASSQDPDNSPLHF.

The genes are TRBV9 and TRBJ2-1; 9 positions match TRBD1. The CDR3 covers 17 residues. The V gene's germline CDR1 is SGDLS and CDR2 YYNGEE. Unmatched junction bases numbered 9, after V lost 0 bases and J lost 5 bases. CDR3 sequence reads: CASSVGPGDRVDNEQFF. The CDR3 DNA reads as TGTGCCAGCAGCGTAGGTCCGGGGGACAGGGTGGACAATGAGCAGTTCTTC.

V is TRBV4-2 and J is TRBJ2-5, with 15 nucleotides matching TRBD2. CDR1 and CDR2 (germline): LGHNA, YNFKEQ. V was pared by 0 bases and J by 0 bases, with 14 bases of the junction left unmatched. The CDR3 length is 22 residues. In nucleotides, the CDR3 is TGTGCCAGCAGCCAAGATCCGCCACGGACTAGCGGGAGGGGGCTATACCAAGAGACCCAGTACTTC. Translating it yields CASSQDPPRTSGRGLYQETQYF.